These 23 T cell receptor beta chains came from one sample sequenced in a study of blood T cells in healthy people across ages. Together with a sample-barcoded 5' primer, a J-beta primer mix was included in a second PCR lasting about 7 to 11 cycles. In TCRdb, the 5' RACE reads were re-called with MiXCR into one record per CDR3 protein. The table records more than 500,000 distinct CDR3 sequences, about a quarter of them present only once. These same data were also listed under a study on T cells of mothers and their children.

Sequenced input: blood. These receptors originate from a boy aged 2 to 9 in good health.

This clonotype was counted between two and nine times. V usage is TRBV5-5 and J usage is TRBJ2-5; D may be TRBD2 (5 bases). Germline-derived CDR1 and CDR2 are SGHKS and YYEKEE (reference sequence). The CDR3 is 15 amino acids. V gave up 6 bases and J gave up 5 bases, with 20 bases separating them. CDR3 coding DNA: TGTGCCAGCACTGAGGGCAGTTTCCTAGCCGAGACCCAGTACTTC. This gives the protein CASTEGSFLAETQYF.

The chain's CDR3 is CSAERAGSYEQYF. The DNA for the CDR3 is TGCAGTGCCGAAAGGGCCGGCTCCTACGAGCAGTACTTC. The chain employs TRBV20-1 and TRBJ2-7; no clear D gene. Germline CDR1 is DFQATT and CDR2 is SNEGSKA (reference sequence). The CDR3 spans 13 residues. Trimming pared 6 bases from V and 0 bases from J, leaving 12 bases between.

This clonotype was detected only a few times. The genes are TRBV9 and TRBJ2-5; D is perhaps TRBD1 or TRBD2 (5 bases each). The DNA matches TRBJ2-1 better at its end, which makes the J call doubtful. Germline lookup yields CDR1 SGDLS and CDR2 YYNGEE. The CDR3 extends over 13 amino acids. The CDR3 region is CASSAWGYNEQFF. In DNA form, the CDR3 reads TGTGCCAGCAGCGCCTGGGGGTACAATGAGCAGTTCTTC.

This chain connects TRBV7-2 to TRBJ2-3; possibly TRBD2 for D (6 bases). The CDR3 covers 15 residues. V was cut by 2 bases and J by 4 bases, with 13 bases left in between. The germline CDR1 and CDR2 sequences are SGHTA and FQGNSA. The CDR3 DNA reads as TGTGCCAGCAGCTTAACCCGAGGGAGGTCAGATACGCAGTATTTT. Translation gives CASSLTRGRSDTQYF.

The rearrangement uses TRBV12-5 and TRBJ1-4; D gene unclear. Looked up from germline, CDR1 is LGHNT and CDR2 is FRNRAP. The CDR3 has 14 residues. Trimming stripped 3 bases from V and 8 bases from J, with 13 bases between. This CDR3 is CASGFGRKHEKLFF. CDR3 DNA: TGTGCTAGTGGTTTCGGCAGGAAACACGAAAAACTGTTTTTT.

The gene calls are TRBV10-3 and TRBJ2-5, with 10 nucleotides matching TRBD1. Near its end, the DNA agrees better with TRBJ2-7, so the J call may be wrong. This CDR3 contains 15 residues. Germline V gives CDR1 ENHRY, CDR2 SYGVKD. The CDR3 loop reads CAISELTGGGDEQYF. CDR3 nucleotide sequence: TGTGCCATCAGTGAGTTGACAGGGGGCGGGGACGAGCAGTACTTC.

The chain carries TRBV10-1 and TRBJ2-3, with D possibly matching TRBD2 (5 bases). Trimming took off 3 bases at V and 6 bases at J, with 13 bases between the two ends. CDR1 WNHNN and CDR2 SYGVQD come from the germline V gene (reference sequence). There are 14 residues in the CDR3. CDR3 protein: CASSDRPSGDTQYF. Written as DNA, the CDR3 is TGCGCCAGCAGTGATCGACCGAGCGGTGATACGCAGTATTTT.

This rearrangement joins TRBV4-2 to TRBJ2-5; 10 bases are shared with TRBD2. This CDR3 spans 16 amino acids. Germline-derived CDR1 and CDR2 are LGHNA and YNFKEQ. Trimming took 1 base from V and 5 from J; bases not matched to a gene: 7. The CDR3 region has the DNA TGTGCCAGCAGCCAAGTATCTAGCGGGGGAGGTGAGACCCAGTACTTC. It is translated as CASSQVSSGGGETQYF.

This clonotype was counted a few times. J is TRBJ2-5 and V is TRBV24-1, with 9 bases lining up with TRBD2. CDR1 and CDR2 (germline): KGHDR, SFDVKD. V lost 4 bases to trimming and J lost 4 bases; unmatched junction nucleotides: 9. The CDR3 has 16 amino acids. The CDR3 region is CATSDSGTSNGETQYF. The CDR3 nucleotides read TGTGCCACCAGTGACTCCGGGACTAGCAACGGAGAGACCCAGTACTTC.

This chain joins TRBV12-3 or TRBV12-4 and TRBJ2-3; D perhaps matches TRBD2 (6 bases). The CDR3 length is 14 residues. V shed 3 bases and J shed 1 base, with 8 bases lying between them. The CDR3 DNA reads as TGTGCCAGCAGTTTCGGGGGACGCACAGATACGCAGTATTTT. Amino acid sequence: CASSFGGRTDTQYF.

This chain connects TRBV6-2 or TRBV6-3 to TRBJ2-5; no clear D gene. TRBJ2-7 matches the DNA end more closely, so the J call is doubtful. The germline CDR1 and CDR2 sequences are MNHEY and SVGEGT. The CDR3 covers 13 residues. The CDR3 protein is CASSDWRLYEQYF. CDR3 DNA: TGTGCCAGCAGTGATTGGCGGCTATACGAGCAGTACTTC.

This clonotype was counted many times. V gene TRBV12-3 or TRBV12-4 combines with J gene TRBJ1-2; D might be TRBD1 (5 bases). V shed 5 bases and J shed 3 bases, with 13 bases lying between them. This CDR3 is 14 amino acids long. The CDR3 here is CASSDRNNDYGYTF. CDR3 nucleotide sequence: TGTGCCAGCAGTGACAGAAACAACGACTATGGCTACACCTTC.

This clonotype was seen more than once but under ten times. The chain uses TRBV7-9 and TRBJ2-5; 13 bases align to TRBD2. TRBJ2-7 explains the end of the DNA better; the J call may be wrong. CDR1 and CDR2 from the germline V gene are SEHNR and FQNEAQ (reference sequence). The CDR3 is 16 amino acids. This chain's CDR3 is CASRPGTSGNMYEQYF. The CDR3 nucleotides are TGTGCCAGCAGGCCCGGGACTAGCGGGAACATGTACGAGCAGTACTTC.

This sequence joins TRBV9 and TRBJ2-5; 11 bases map to TRBD2. Germline-derived CDR1 and CDR2 are SGDLS and YYNGEE. V dropped 0 bases and J dropped 5; count of bases not matched to a gene: 15. The CDR3 spans 19 residues. In DNA form, the CDR3 reads TGTGCCAGCAGCGTAGGAGGGGGCGGGACTAGCGGAGTGTATGAGACCCAGTACTTC. This codes for CASSVGGGGTSGVYETQYF.

The rearrangement joins TRBV30 to TRBJ2-2; TRBD1 matches 10 bases. V dropped 5 bases and J dropped 6; count of bases not matched to a gene: 15. The CDR3 extends over 17 amino acids. Germline V gene sequence: CDR1 GTSNPN, CDR2 SVGIG (reference sequence). The DNA of the CDR3 is TGTGCCTGGGCTCCGGGACAGGGGAGGCGTGAGGCCGGGGAGCTGTTTTTT. This codes for CAWAPGQGRREAGELFF.

CDR3 sequence reads: CASSYSSGGTQYF. For the CDR3, the DNA is TGTGCCAGCAGTTACTCGAGTGGCGGTACGCAGTATTTT. The J gene is TRBJ2-3, the V gene TRBV6-5, with D unclear. The germline V gene has CDR1 MNHEY and CDR2 SVGAGI. There are 13 residues in the CDR3. V lost 0 bases, J lost 8 bases, and 9 bases lay in between.

The CDR3 loop is CSARPWGTVDEKLFF. DNA for the CDR3: TGCAGTGCTAGACCTTGGGGGACAGTTGATGAAAAACTGTTTTTT. V and J are TRBV20-1 and TRBJ1-4; 7 bases match TRBD1. Germline CDR1 reads DFQATT; CDR2 reads SNEGSKA (reference sequence). Trimming took 2 bases from V and 6 from J; bases not matched to a gene: 9. The CDR3 totals 15 residues.

The rearrangement links TRBV4-1 to TRBJ2-3; 10 positions match TRBD2. Trimming took 2 bases from V and 4 from J; bases not matched to a gene: 6. Germline V gene lookup returns CDR1 MGHRA and CDR2 YSYEKL. This CDR3 is 16 amino acids long. CDR3 loop: CASSQLGLAVPDTQYF. DNA for the CDR3: TGCGCCAGCAGCCAACTAGGACTAGCGGTGCCAGATACGCAGTATTTT.

This clonotype was found many times. The chain joins TRBV11-2 to TRBJ1-2, with TRBD1 identical over 7 bases. This CDR3 has 14 amino acids. Germline V gives CDR1 SGHAT, CDR2 FQNNGV. The ends lost 5 bases at V and 4 bases at J; junction bases unmatched: 7. As DNA, the CDR3 is TGTGCCAGCAGCGTCCCCGGGACAGTCTATGGCTACACCTTC. Translated: CASSVPGTVYGYTF.

V gene TRBV7-2 combines with J gene TRBJ2-5; 8 bases align to TRBD2. This CDR3 spans 15 amino acids. Trimming cost V 3 bases and J 11 bases; bases outside gene matches: 14. In germline, CDR1 is SGHTA, CDR2 FQGNSA. CDR3 sequence: CASSLAGGGFEEQYF. CDR3 DNA: TGTGCCAGCAGCTTGGCGGGAGGCGGTTTTGAGGAGCAGTACTTC.

This clonotype has only a few counts. The CDR3 DNA is TGCAGCGTTGAAGATCTGACAGACAACAATGAGCAGTTCTTC. Amino acid sequence: CSVEDLTDNNEQFF. The chain employs TRBV29-1 and TRBJ2-1, with D perhaps TRBD1 (5 bases). Per the germline V gene, CDR1 is SQVTM and CDR2 is ANQGSEA. The CDR3 spans 14 residues. Between the trimmed V and J ends, which lost 0 bases and 5 bases, there was a span of 11 bases.

The J gene is TRBJ2-1, the V gene TRBV4-1, with D perhaps TRBD2 (6 bases). V was shortened by 4 bases and J by 8 bases, with 18 bases between the two germline ends. Per the germline V gene, CDR1 is MGHRA and CDR2 is YSYEKL. This CDR3 has 15 amino acids. The chain's CDR3 is CASSPTAIGGDEQFF. The CDR3 coding sequence is TGCGCCAGCAGCCCTACAGCTATTGGAGGGGATGAGCAGTTCTTC.

The chain carries TRBV2 and TRBJ2-1; the match to TRBD2 covers 11 bases. Germline values: CDR1 SNHLY, CDR2 FYNNEI. The CDR3 is made up of 15 amino acids. The ends lost 6 bases at V and 7 bases at J; junction bases unmatched: 8. The CDR3 spells CASRAGTSGPNEQFF. The CDR3 nucleotides read TGTGCCAGCAGAGCCGGGACTAGCGGTCCTAATGAGCAGTTCTTC.